The clone carrying this TCR beta chain was seen a few times. This record comes from a study of blood T cell repertoires in COVID-19. Looking at the study overall: Sites across the United States, Italy and Spain contributed samples from acute and convalescent COVID-19. PBMCs, B-cell-depleted T cells, or T cells provided the cDNA or gDNA that made up the material.

This CDR3 has 12 amino acids. Trimming took 7 bases from V and 3 from J, leaving 9 bases between them. Original methodology: Cell counts per sample came from amplifying reference gene primers. Profiling relied on immunoSEQ multiplex PCR, and the TCRdb table lists in-frame clones only, not all of them. For V, J and clone size, that table is used; D and trimming come from the DNA. The top ten clones hold about 3.2% of a sample with roughly 150,000 clones, 70% to 90% of them seen once. The TCR originated in a man aged 45-65 years with acute or convalescent COVID-19. The chain combines TRBV12-3 or TRBV12-4 with TRBJ1-1, with a possible D match to TRBD1 (6 bases). The material sequenced was peripheral blood. This chain's CDR3 is CASITGYTEAFF. CDR3 DNA sequence: TGTGCCAGCATTACAGGGTACACTGAAGCTTTCTTT.